The 6 T cell receptor beta chains below were found in one sample sequenced in a study of T cells in Graves' hyperthyroidism and ophthalmopathy. Amplification yielded TCR beta CDR3 regions, with RNA transcripts as the source. The HTBI primer set was used in a first-round RT-PCR of the TCR CDR3. TCRdb recomputed calls from the multiplex PCR reads with MiXCR, one row per CDR3 protein. The sample shows hundreds of thousands of distinct CDR3 sequences, 16% of them seen only once. Sequencing used blood. The receptor source for this set is a young woman with Graves' hyperthyroidism.

In this sample, this clonotype turned up a few times. This chain connects TRBV10-3 to TRBJ1-5; the D is unclear. Trimming removed 4 bases at V and 7 bases at J, with 17 bases between. CDR1 is ENHRY, CDR2 SYGVKD, per germline. This CDR3 is built from 15 residues. CDR3: CAISGSREIAQPQHF. The CDR3 DNA sequence: TGTGCCATCAGTGGTTCGAGGGAAATCGCGCAGCCCCAGCATTTT.

This clonotype turned up a few times. This chain uses TRBV4-2 with TRBJ2-7, with D tentatively TRBD2 (6 bases). V was trimmed by 2 bases and J by 5 bases, leaving 13 bases between them. This CDR3 spans 14 amino acids. Per the germline V gene, CDR1 is LGHNA and CDR2 is YNFKEQ. For the CDR3, the DNA is TGTGCCAGCAGCCAAAAAGGACTAAGGGACGAGCAGTACTTC. Translated: CASSQKGLRDEQYF.

In its sample, this clonotype was seen many times. The chain couples TRBV28 to TRBJ2-1; 12 bases map to TRBD2. The CDR3 totals 14 residues. Per the germline V gene, CDR1 is MDHEN and CDR2 is SYDVKM. Trimming cost V 10 bases and J 5 bases; bases outside gene matches: 6. This CDR3 is CAISGLAGNNEQFF. Written as DNA, the CDR3 is TGTGCCATCTCAGGACTAGCGGGGAACAATGAGCAGTTCTTC. The full variable domain, its missing parts supplied by reference TRBV28 and TRBJ2-1, is DVKVTQSSRYLVKRTGEKVFLECVQDMDHENMFWYRQDPGLGLRLIYFSYDVKMKEKGDIPEGYSVSREKKERFSLILESASTNQTSMYLCAISGLAGNNEQFFGPGTRLTVL.

This clonotype came up many times. The CDR3 coding sequence is TGCAGTGCTAGAGAAAAAGTGGGTTGGCTAGCGGGCCCCTACGAGCAGTACTTC. Translated, it gives CSAREKVGWLAGPYEQYF. The V gene is TRBV20-1, the J gene TRBJ2-7, with 8 bases fitting TRBD2. CDR1 is DFQATT and CDR2 is SNEGSKA in the germline V gene (reference sequence). With V trimmed by 0 bases and J by 2 bases, 15 bases remained unmatched. The CDR3 has 18 residues.

This clonotype was seen many times. The rearrangement joins TRBV2 to TRBJ1-5, with 12 bases matching TRBD1. J gave up 7 bases and V 4 bases, and 8 bases lay outside the gene matches. Germline lookup yields CDR1 SNHLY and CDR2 FYNNEI. The CDR3 has 16 amino acids. CDR3 region: CASSAGTGGNQQPQHF. DNA for the CDR3: TGTGCCAGCAGTGCCGGGACAGGGGGCAACCAGCAGCCCCAGCATTTT.

At least ten counts were recorded for this clonotype. The genes are TRBV14 and TRBJ2-3; D is perhaps TRBD1 (5 bases). Looked up from germline, CDR1 is SGHDN and CDR2 is FVKESK. Trimming cost V 1 base and J 2 bases, with 10 bases left between them. The CDR3 sequence is 15 residues long. The chain's CDR3 is CASSQGDSITDTQYF. For the CDR3, the DNA is TGTGCCAGCAGCCAAGGCGACAGTATCACAGATACGCAGTATTTT.